This T cell receptor beta chain was sequenced in a study of cytomegalovirus exposure and HLA in healthy donors. Study at large: It was reported in a later analysis that the same platform had been used for the 120 or so validation repertoires as for the roughly 650 first-cohort repertoires. Findings and caveats of the study: Subsequent analysis found a tendency for first-cohort TCR clusters to co-occur within the 95 to 150 validation repertoires. The dataset shows that most TCR sequences were rare, while some public TCRs occurred in many donors. Cytomegalovirus-associated status was assigned to 150 to 200 TCR beta chains.

The germline gives CDR1 MGHRA, CDR2 YSYEKL. The V gene lost 4 bases and the J gene lost 2 bases, with 21 bases spanning the gap. This CDR3 is 19 amino acids long. A note on this clone: Its antigen is unidentified.

This table comes from immunoSEQ multiplex PCR, and its TCRdb copy is limited to in-frame clones, with some not included. The sample contains a few hundred thousand clones, about 86% of which appear only once. The sequenced sample was PBMCs. This sequence joins TRBV4-1 and TRBJ2-6; perhaps TRBD1 as D (7 bases). This clonotype was obtained from a woman aged 18-29 years in good health and CMV-seronegative. In DNA, the CDR3 is TGCGCCAGCAGCCTCCCCGGAGGGACAGTGGTGGCTGGGGCCAACGTCCTGACTTTC. Protein: CASSLPGGTVVAGANVLTF.